This TCR beta chain was identified during a study of T-cell memory formation after mild COVID-19. Study conclusions and caveats: Cross-reactive memory apparently joined, as some responding clones appeared in pre-infection memory. In second-wave clones peaking day 37, SARS-CoV-2 specificity remained unconfirmed. Among contracting clones, CD4+ were mainly CM/EM and CD8+ enriched in EMRA.

There are a few counts of this clonotype. The antigen is undetermined. With 10 bases removed from V and 13 bases from J, the gap between germline ends came to 19 bases. CDR1 is LNHDA, CDR2 SQIVND, per germline (reference sequence). This CDR3 spans 11 amino acids. With constant-segment primers, 5'RACE yielded cDNA libraries of TCR alpha and TCR beta that carried sample barcodes and UMIs. TCRdb re-called the 5' RACE reads through MiXCR, storing one row per CDR3 protein. The repertoire holds tens of thousands of distinct CDR3 sequences, with more than 12% as singletons. The chain combines TRBV19 with TRBJ1-1; D might be TRBD1 (6 bases). Sequenced: PBMCs or a T cell subset sorted from them (not recorded which). The clonotype comes from a man aged 18-30 years who had mild COVID-19 (a few samples of this study predate the infection). Cell type and time point are not known. CDR3 nucleotide sequence: TGTGCCACCTGGGGGCAGTTGGGGTATTTCTTT. It translates to CATWGQLGYFF.